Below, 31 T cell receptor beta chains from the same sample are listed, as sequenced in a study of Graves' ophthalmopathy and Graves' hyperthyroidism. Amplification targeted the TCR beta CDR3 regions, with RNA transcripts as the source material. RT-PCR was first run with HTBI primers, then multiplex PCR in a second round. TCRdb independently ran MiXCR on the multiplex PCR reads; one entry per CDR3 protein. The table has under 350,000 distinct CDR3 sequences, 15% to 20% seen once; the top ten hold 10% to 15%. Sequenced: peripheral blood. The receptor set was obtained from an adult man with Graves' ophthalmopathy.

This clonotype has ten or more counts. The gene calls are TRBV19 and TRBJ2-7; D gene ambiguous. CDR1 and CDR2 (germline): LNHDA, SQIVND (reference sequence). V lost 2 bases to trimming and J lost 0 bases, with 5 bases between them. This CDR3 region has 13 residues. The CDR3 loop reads CASSILLSYEQYF. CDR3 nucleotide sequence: TGTGCCAGTAGTATACTCCTCTCCTACGAGCAGTACTTC. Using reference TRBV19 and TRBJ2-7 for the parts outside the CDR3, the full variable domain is DGGITQSPKYLFRKEGQNVTLSCEQNLNHDAMYWYRQDPGQGLRLIYYSQIVNDFQKGDIAEGYSVSREKKESFPLTVTSAQKNPTAFYLCASSILLSYEQYFGPGTRLTVT.

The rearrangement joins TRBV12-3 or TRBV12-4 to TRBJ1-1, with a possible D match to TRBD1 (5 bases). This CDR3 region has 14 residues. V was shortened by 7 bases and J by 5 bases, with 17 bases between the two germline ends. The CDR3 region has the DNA TGTGCCAGCACCGAAAGGGGACTCTATACTGAAGCTTTCTTT. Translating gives CASTERGLYTEAFF.

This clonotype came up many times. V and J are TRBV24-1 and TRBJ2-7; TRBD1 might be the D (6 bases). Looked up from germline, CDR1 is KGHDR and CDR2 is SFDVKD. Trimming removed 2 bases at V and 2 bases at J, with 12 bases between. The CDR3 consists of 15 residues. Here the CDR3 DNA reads TGTGCCACCAGTGATTCCGACAGGAGAGCCTACGAGCAGTACTTC. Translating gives CATSDSDRRAYEQYF.

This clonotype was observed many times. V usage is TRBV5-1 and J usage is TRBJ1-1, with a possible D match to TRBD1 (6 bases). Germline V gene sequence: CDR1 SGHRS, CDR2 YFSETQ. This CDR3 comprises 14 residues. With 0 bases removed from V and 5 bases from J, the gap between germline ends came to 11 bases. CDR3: CASSLGPGETEAFF. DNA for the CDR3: TGCGCCAGCAGCTTGGGCCCAGGGGAAACTGAAGCTTTCTTT.

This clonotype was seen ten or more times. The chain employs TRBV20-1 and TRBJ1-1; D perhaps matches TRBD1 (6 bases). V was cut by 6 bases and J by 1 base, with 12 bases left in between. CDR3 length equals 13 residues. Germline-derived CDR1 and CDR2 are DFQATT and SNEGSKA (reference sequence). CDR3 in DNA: TGCAGTGCAACCCGGGACAAGAACACTGAAGCTTTCTTT. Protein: CSATRDKNTEAFF.

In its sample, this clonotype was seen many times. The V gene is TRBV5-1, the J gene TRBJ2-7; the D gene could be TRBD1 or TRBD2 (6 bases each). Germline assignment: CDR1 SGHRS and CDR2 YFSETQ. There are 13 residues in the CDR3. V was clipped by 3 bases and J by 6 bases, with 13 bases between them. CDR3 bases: TGCGCCAGCAGCTGGGGCGAGGGGGGCGAGCAGTACTTC. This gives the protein CASSWGEGGEQYF.

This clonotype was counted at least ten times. CDR3 nucleotide sequence: TGTGCCAGCACAGGACAGGCTTTGCATGGCTACACCTTC. Translating gives CASTGQALHGYTF. The gene calls are TRBV2 and TRBJ1-2; 7 bases are a match to TRBD1. The germline CDR1 and CDR2 sequences are SNHLY and FYNNEI. The CDR3 length is 13 residues. Germline trimming cut 7 bases from V and 6 bases from J; bases unmatched to any gene: 8. Complete variable domain (other parts from reference TRBV2 and TRBJ1-2): EPEVTQTPSHQVTQMGQEVILRCVPISNHLYFYWYRQILGQKVEFLVSFYNNEISEKSEIFDDQFSVERPDGSNFTLKIRSTKLEDSAMYFCASTGQALHGYTFGSGTRLTVV.

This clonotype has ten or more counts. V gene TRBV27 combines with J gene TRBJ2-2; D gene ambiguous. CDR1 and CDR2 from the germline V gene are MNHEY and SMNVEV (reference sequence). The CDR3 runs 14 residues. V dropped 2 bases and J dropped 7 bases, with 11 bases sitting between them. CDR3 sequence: CASSLRLDLGELFF. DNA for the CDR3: TGTGCCAGCAGTTTACGGCTAGATCTCGGGGAGCTGTTTTTT.

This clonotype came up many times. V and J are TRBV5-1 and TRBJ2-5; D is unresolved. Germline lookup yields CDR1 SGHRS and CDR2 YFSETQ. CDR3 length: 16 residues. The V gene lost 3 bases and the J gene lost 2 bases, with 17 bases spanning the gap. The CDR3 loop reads CASSSVSLKIQETQYF. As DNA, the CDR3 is TGCGCCAGCAGCTCCGTCAGCTTAAAGATTCAAGAGACCCAGTACTTC. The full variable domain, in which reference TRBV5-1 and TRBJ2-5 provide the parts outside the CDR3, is KAGVTQTPRYLIKTRGQQVTLSCSPISGHRSVSWYQQTPGQGLQFLFEYFSETQRNKGNFPGRFSGRQFSNSRSEMNVSTLELGDSALYLCASSSVSLKIQETQYFGPGTRLLVL.

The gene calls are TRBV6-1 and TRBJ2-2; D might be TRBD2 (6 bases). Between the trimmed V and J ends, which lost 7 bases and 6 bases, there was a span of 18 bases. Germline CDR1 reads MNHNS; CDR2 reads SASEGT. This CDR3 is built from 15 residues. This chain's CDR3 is CASTMGGGRSGELFF. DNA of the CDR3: TGTGCCAGCACCATGGGGGGTGGCAGATCCGGGGAGCTGTTTTTT.

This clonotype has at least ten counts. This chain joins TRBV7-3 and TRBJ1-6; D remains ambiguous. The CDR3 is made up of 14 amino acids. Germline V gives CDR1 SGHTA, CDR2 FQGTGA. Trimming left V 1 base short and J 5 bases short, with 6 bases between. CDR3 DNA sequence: TGTGCCAGCAGCTTAAACAGCCATAATTCACCCCTCCACTTT. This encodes CASSLNSHNSPLHF. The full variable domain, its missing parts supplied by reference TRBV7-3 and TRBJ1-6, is GAGVSQTPSNKVTEKGKYVELRCDPISGHTALYWYRQSLGQGPEFLIYFQGTGAADDSGLPNDRFFAVRPEGSVSTLKIQRTERGDSAVYLCASSLNSHNSPLHFGNGTRLTVT.

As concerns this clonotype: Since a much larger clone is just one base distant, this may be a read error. In nucleotides, the CDR3 is TGTGCCAGCAGTTACCTTCTGACGGGAGGCTACACCTTC. Protein: CASSYLLTGGYTF. The chain combines TRBV6-5 with TRBJ1-2; D not resolved. The V end was cut by 2 bases, the J end by 8 bases, with 12 bases between. Germline CDR1 reads MNHEY; CDR2 reads SVGAGI. The CDR3 spans 13 residues.

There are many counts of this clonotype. The CDR3 loop is CASSRGQGTEAFF. The CDR3 DNA is TGTGCCAGCAGTCGAGGACAGGGCACTGAAGCTTTCTTT. The chain recombines TRBV6-1 with TRBJ1-1; TRBD1 agrees at 8 bases. The CDR3 totals 13 residues. The germline CDR1 and CDR2 sequences are MNHNS and SASEGT. V shed 5 bases and J 4 bases; nucleotides not matched to a gene: 3.

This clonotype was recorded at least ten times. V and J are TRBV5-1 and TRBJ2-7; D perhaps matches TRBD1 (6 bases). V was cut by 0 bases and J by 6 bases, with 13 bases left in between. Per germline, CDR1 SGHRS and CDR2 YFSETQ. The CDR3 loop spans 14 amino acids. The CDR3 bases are TGCGCCAGCAGCTTGGGCCAGGGGATCGGCGAGCAGTACTTC. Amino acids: CASSLGQGIGEQYF.

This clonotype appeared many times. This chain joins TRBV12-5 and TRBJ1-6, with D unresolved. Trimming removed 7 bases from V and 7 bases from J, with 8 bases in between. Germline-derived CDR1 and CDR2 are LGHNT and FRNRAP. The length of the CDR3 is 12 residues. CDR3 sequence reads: CASAESNSPLHF. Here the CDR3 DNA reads TGTGCTAGTGCCGAATCGAATTCACCCCTCCACTTT.

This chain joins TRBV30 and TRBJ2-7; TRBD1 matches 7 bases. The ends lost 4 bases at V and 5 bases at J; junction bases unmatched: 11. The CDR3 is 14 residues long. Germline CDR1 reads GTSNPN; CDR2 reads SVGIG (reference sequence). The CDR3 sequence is CAWNPLDRFHEQYF. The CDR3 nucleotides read TGTGCCTGGAATCCCCTGGACAGGTTCCACGAGCAGTACTTC.

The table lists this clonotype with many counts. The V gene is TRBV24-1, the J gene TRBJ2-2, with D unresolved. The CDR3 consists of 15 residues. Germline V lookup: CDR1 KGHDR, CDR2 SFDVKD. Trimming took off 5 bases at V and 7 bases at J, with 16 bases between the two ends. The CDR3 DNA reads TGTGCCACCAGTGCCCCAAACGCGGTGAGCGGGGAGCTGTTTTTT. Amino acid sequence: CATSAPNAVSGELFF.

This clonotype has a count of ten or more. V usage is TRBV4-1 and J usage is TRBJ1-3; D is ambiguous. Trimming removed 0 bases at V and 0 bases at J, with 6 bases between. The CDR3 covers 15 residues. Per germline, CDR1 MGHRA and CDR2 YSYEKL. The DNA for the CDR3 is TGCGCCAGCAGCCAAGAATCCAGCTCTGGAAACACCATATATTTT. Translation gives CASSQESSSGNTIYF.

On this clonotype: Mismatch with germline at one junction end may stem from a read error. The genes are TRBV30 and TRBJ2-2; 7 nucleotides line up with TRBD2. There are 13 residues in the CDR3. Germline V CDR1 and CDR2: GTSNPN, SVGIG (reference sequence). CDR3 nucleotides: TGTGCCTGGAGCGTGGGGGGGACCGGGGAGCGGTTTTTT. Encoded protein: CAWSVGGTGERFF.

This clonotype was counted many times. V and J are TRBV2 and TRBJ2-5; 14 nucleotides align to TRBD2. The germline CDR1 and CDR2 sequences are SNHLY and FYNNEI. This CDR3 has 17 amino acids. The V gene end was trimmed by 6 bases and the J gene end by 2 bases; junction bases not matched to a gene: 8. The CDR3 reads CASSETSGGAGQETQYF. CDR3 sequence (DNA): TGTGCCAGCAGCGAGACTAGCGGGGGGGCTGGGCAAGAGACCCAGTACTTC.

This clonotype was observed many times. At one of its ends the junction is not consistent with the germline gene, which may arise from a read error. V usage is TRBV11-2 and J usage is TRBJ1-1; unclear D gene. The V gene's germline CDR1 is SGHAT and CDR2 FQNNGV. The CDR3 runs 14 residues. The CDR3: CASSLDRVGTEAFF. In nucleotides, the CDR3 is TGTGCCAGCAGCCTAGATAGGGTTGGCACTGAAGCTTTCTTT.

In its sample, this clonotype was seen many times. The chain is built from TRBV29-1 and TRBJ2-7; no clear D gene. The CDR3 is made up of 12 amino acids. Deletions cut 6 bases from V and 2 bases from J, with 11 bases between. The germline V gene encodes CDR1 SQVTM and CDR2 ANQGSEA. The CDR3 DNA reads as TGCAGCGTCGCCGAGGCAGCCTACGAGCAGTACTTC. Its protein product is CSVAEAAYEQYF.

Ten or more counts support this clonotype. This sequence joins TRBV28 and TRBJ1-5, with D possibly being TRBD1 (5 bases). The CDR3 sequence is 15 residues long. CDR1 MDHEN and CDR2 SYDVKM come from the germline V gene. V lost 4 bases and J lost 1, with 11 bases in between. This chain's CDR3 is CASSWGVKSNQPQHF. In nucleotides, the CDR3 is TGTGCCAGCAGTTGGGGGGTAAAAAGCAATCAGCCCCAGCATTTT.

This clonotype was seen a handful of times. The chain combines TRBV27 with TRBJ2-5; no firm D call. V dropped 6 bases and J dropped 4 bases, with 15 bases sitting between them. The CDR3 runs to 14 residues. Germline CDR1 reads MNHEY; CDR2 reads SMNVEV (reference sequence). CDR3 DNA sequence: TGTGCCAGCAGCCTGACCTGGCAGAGAGAGACCCAGTACTTC. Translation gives CASSLTWQRETQYF.

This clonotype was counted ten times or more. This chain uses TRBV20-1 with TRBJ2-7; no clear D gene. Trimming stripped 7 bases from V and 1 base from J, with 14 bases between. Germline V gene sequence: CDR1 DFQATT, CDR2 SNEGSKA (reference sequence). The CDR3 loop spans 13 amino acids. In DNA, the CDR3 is TGCAGTGTGCTCGGACGGGCATCCTACGAGCAGTACTTC. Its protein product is CSVLGRASYEQYF.

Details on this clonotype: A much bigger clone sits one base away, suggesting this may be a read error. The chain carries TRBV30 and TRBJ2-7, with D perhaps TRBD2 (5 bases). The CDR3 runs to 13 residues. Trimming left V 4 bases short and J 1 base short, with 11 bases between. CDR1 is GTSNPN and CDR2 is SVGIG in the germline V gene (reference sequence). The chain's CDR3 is CAWMAGSSYEQYF. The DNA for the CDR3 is TGTGCCTGGATGGCGGGCTCGTCCTACGAGCAGTACTTC.

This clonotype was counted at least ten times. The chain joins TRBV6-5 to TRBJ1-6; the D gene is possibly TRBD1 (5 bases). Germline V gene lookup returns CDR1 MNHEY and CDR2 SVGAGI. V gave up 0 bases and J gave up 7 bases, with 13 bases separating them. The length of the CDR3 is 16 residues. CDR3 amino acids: CASSYSDVGLNSPLHF. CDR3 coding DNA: TGTGCCAGCAGTTACTCGGACGTGGGACTAAATTCACCCCTCCACTTT.

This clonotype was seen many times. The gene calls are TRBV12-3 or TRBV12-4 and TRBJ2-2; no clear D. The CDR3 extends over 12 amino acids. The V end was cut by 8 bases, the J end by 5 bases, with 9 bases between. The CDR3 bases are TGTGCCAGCGTCACGGCGACCGGGGAGCTGTTTTTT. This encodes CASVTATGELFF.

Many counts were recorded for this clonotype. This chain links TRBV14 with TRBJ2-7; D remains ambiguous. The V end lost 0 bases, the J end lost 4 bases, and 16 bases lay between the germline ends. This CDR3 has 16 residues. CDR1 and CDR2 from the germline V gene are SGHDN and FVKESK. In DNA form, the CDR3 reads TGTGCCAGCAGCCAAGAAGCCGGCAGCTTCTCGTACGAGCAGTACTTC. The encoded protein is CASSQEAGSFSYEQYF. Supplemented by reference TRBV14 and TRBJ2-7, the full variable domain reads EAGVTQFPSHSVIEKGQTVTLRCDPISGHDNLYWYRRVMGKEIKFLLHFVKESKQDESGMPNNRFLAERTGGTYSTLKVQPAELEDSGVYFCASSQEAGSFSYEQYFGPGTRLTVT.

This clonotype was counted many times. This chain's CDR3 is CAWSSMGGYGYTF. CDR3 DNA sequence: TGTGCCTGGAGCTCAATGGGGGGCTATGGCTACACCTTC. This chain uses TRBV30 with TRBJ1-2; a weak D match, TRBD1 (5 bases). This CDR3 is 13 amino acids long. Germline assignment: CDR1 GTSNPN and CDR2 SVGIG (reference sequence). Trimming took off 3 bases at V and 4 bases at J, with 12 bases between the two ends. The full variable domain, its missing parts supplied by reference TRBV30 and TRBJ1-2, is SQTIHQWPATLVQPVGSPLSLECTVEGTSNPNLYWYRQAAGRGLQLLFYSVGIGQISSEVPQNLSASRPQDRQFILSSKKLLLSDSGFYLCAWSSMGGYGYTFGSGTRLTVV.

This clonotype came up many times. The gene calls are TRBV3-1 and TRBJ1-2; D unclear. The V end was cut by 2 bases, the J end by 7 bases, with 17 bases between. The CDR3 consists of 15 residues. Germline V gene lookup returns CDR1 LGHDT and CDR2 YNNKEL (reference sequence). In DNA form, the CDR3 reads TGTGCCAGCAGCCAACGTGCCTCCCCTGCGGGTGGCTACACCTTC. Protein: CASSQRASPAGGYTF.